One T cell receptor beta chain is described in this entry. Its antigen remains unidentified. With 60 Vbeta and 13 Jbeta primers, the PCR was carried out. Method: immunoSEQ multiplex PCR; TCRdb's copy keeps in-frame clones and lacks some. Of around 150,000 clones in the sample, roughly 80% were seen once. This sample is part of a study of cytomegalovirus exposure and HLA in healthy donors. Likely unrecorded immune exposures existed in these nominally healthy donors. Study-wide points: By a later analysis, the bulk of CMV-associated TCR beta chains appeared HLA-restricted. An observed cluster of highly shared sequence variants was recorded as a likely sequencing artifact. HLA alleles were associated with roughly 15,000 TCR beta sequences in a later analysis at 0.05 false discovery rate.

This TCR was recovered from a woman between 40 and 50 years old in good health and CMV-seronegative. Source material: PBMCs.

DNA of the CDR3: TGTGCCAGCGGCCTCGCGACAGGGATGGGTCAGCCCCAGCATTTT. Amino acids: CASGLATGMGQPQHF. V usage is TRBV28 and J usage is TRBJ1-5, with 7 bases fitting TRBD1. The CDR3 runs 15 residues. Germline assignment: CDR1 MDHEN and CDR2 SYDVKM. After removal of 8 bases from V and 6 bases from J, the junction contained 13 bases not matched to a gene.